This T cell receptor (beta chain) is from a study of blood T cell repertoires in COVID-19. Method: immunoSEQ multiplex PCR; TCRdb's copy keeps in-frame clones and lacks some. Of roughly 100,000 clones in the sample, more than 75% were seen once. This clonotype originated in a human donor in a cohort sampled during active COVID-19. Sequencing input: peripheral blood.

CDR3 amino acids: CASSSYTGLRPYTQYF. The DNA of the CDR3 is TGTGCCAGCAGTTCTTATACGGGACTCCGACCCTATACGCAGTATTTT. The chain joins TRBV27 to TRBJ2-3; weak D call: TRBD2 (6 bases). V dropped 4 bases and J dropped 7 bases, with 21 bases sitting between them. The CDR3 has 16 amino acids. CDR1 is MNHEY and CDR2 is SMNVEV in the germline V gene (reference sequence).